This entry lists 6 T cell receptor beta chains sequenced from one sample in a study of vaccination effects on CD4 cells after COVID-19. With more than nine days of culture completed, CD4+ T cells were isolated. It was two doses of either the BNT162b2 or mRNA-1273 vaccine that participants received. Assay: immunoSEQ multiplex PCR; the TCRdb copy retains only in-frame clones and omits some. The table includes approximately 31,000 clones, around 70% detected once. Their recognized antigens are unknown. The input for sequencing was CD4+ T cells from PBMCs cultured without peptide, taken after COVID-19 vaccination. Every receptor here comes from a human donor who received a COVID-19 vaccine.

The chain employs TRBV18 and TRBJ1-6; TRBD1 aligns across 8 bases. This CDR3 region has 16 residues. Germline V CDR1 and CDR2: KGHSH, LQKENI. The J segment lost 9 bases and the V segment lost 3 bases, leaving 10 bases of the junction unmatched. CDR3: CASSPPGTGSFSPLHF. The CDR3 nucleotides read TGTGCCAGCTCACCCCCCGGGACAGGTTCCTTTTCACCCCTCCACTTT. Variable domain in full (rest from reference TRBV18 and TRBJ1-6): NAGVMQNPRHLVRRRGQEARLRCSPMKGHSHVYWYRQLPEEGLKFMVYLQKENIIDESGMPKERFSAEFPKEGPSILRIQQVVRGDSAAYFCASSPPGTGSFSPLHFGNGTRLTVT.

The CDR3 reads CASSLSGLARGETQYF. Here the CDR3 DNA reads TGTGCCAGTAGTCTCTCCGGACTAGCCCGTGGGGAGACCCAGTACTTC. The chain joins TRBV19 to TRBJ2-5; 8 positions agree with TRBD2. CDR3 length: 16 residues. Germline CDR1 and CDR2: LNHDA and SQIVND (reference sequence). V shed 5 bases and J 5 bases; nucleotides not matched to a gene: 13.

This chain uses TRBV25-1 with TRBJ2-1; maybe TRBD2 (5 bases). Germline CDR1 MGHDK, CDR2 SYGVNS. This CDR3 spans 16 amino acids. The ends were cut back, 1 base at V and 7 bases at J, with 17 bases in the middle. The chain's CDR3 is CASSEFLAPGLNEQFF. Here the CDR3 DNA reads TGTGCCAGCAGTGAATTCCTAGCCCCCGGACTTAATGAGCAGTTCTTC.

This CDR3 is CASSPQTGVSYGYTF. CDR3 DNA: TGTGCCAGCAGCCCTCAAACAGGGGTCAGCTATGGCTACACCTTC. V gene TRBV5-5 combines with J gene TRBJ1-2, with TRBD1 identical over 7 bases. The CDR3 spans 15 residues. Germline CDR1 SGHKS, CDR2 YYEKEE (reference sequence). V was clipped by 4 bases and J by 4 bases; unmatched bases: 10.

The chain is built from TRBV2 and TRBJ1-1; D is ambiguous. The CDR3 has 13 residues. CDR1 SNHLY and CDR2 FYNNEI come from the germline V gene. V was shortened by 6 bases and J by 1 base, with 9 bases between the two germline ends. Here the CDR3 reads CASSRHPNTEAFF. As DNA, the CDR3 is TGTGCCAGCAGCCGACACCCGAACACTGAAGCTTTCTTT.

This chain joins TRBV7-2 and TRBJ2-2; D perhaps matches TRBD2 (6 bases). The CDR3 runs 17 residues. The germline CDR1 and CDR2 sequences are SGHTA and FQGNSA. Trimming took off 4 bases at V and 5 bases at J, with 20 bases between the two ends. CDR3 sequence (DNA): TGTGCCAGCAGCTCCCCGCTGCCGACTAGGAGGACCGGGGAGCTGTTTTTT. It is translated as CASSSPLPTRRTGELFF.